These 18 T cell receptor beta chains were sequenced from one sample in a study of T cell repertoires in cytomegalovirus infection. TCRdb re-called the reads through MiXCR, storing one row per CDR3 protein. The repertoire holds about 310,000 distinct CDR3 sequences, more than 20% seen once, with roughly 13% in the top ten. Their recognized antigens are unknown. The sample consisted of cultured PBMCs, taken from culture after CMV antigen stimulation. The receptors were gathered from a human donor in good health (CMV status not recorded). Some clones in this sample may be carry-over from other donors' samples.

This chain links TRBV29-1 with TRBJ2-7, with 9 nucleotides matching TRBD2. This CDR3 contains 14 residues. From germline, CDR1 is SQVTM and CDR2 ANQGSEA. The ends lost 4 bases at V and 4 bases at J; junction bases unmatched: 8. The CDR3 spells CSVAQAGGVYEQYF. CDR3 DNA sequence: TGCAGCGTTGCCCAAGCGGGAGGTGTGTACGAGCAGTACTTC.

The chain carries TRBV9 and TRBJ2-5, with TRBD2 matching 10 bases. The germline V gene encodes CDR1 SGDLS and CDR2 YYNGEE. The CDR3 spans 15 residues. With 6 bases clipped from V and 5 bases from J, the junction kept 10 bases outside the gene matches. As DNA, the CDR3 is TGTGCCAGCACCAAAGCAGCGGGAGGGAAGGAGACCCAGTACTTC. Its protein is CASTKAAGGKETQYF.

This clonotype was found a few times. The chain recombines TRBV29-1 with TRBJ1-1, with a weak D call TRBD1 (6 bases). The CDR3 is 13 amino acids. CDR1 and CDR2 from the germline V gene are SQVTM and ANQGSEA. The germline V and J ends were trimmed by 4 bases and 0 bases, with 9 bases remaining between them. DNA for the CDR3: TGCAGCGTTGTCAGGGGACTGAACACTGAAGCTTTCTTT. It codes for CSVVRGLNTEAFF.

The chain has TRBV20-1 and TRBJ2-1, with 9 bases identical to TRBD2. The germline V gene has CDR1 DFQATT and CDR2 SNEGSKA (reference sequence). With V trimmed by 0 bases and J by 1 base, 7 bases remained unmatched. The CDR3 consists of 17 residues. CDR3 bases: TGCAGTGCTAGAGATAGGTCTAGCGGGAAATCCTACAATGAGCAGTTCTTC. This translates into CSARDRSSGKSYNEQFF.

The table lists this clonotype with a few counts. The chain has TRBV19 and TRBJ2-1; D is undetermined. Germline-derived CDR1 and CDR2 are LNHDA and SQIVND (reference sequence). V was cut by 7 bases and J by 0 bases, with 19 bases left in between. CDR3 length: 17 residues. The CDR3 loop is CASTTVDTKSSYNEQFF. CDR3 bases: TGTGCCAGTACCACAGTAGACACCAAGAGCTCCTACAATGAGCAGTTCTTC.

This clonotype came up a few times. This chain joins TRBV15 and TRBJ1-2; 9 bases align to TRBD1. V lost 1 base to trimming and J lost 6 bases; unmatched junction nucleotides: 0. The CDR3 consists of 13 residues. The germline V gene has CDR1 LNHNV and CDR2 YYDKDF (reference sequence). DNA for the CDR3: TGTGCCACCAGCAGAGGGGACAGGGATGGCTACACCTTC. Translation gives CATSRGDRDGYTF.

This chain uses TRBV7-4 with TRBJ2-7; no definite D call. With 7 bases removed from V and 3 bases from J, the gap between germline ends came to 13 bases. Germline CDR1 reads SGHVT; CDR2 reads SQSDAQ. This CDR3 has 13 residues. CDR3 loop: CASTINLHYEQYF. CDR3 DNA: TGTGCCAGCACCATTAACCTCCACTACGAGCAGTACTTC.

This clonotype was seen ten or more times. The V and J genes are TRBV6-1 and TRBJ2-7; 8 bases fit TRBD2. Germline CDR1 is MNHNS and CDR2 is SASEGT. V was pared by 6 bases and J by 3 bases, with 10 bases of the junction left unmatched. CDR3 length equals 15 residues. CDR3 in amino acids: CASSPRPSGYYEQYV. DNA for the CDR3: TGTGCCAGCAGCCCGCGGCCTAGCGGGTACTACGAGCAGTACGTC.

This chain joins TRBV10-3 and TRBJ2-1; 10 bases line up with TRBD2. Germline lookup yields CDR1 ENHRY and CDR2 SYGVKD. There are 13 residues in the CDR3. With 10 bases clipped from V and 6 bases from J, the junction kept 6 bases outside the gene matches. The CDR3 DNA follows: TGTGCCACCTGGGCTAGCGGGAGCAATGAGCAGTTCTTC. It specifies CATWASGSNEQFF.

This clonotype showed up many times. CDR3: CASSLATGGGSYGYTF. The CDR3 DNA reads as TGTGCCAGCAGCTTAGCTACAGGGGGCGGGAGCTATGGCTACACCTTC. The chain combines TRBV7-2 with TRBJ1-2; 9 nucleotides line up with TRBD1. Per germline, CDR1 SGHTA and CDR2 FQGNSA. Unmatched junction bases numbered 6, after V lost 0 bases and J lost 4 bases. The CDR3 runs to 16 residues.

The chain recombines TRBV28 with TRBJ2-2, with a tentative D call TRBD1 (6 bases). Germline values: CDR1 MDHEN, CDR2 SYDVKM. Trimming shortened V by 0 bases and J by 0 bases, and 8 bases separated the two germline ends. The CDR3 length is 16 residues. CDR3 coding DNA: TGTGCCAGCAGTTTATGGACAGGAACGAACACCGGGGAGCTGTTTTTT. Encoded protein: CASSLWTGTNTGELFF.

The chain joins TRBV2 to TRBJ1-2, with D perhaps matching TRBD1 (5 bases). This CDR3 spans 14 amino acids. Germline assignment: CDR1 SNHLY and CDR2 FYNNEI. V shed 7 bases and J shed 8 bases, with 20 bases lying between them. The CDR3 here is CASIQWGHQGGYTF. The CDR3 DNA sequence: TGTGCCAGCATCCAATGGGGCCACCAGGGAGGCTACACCTTC.

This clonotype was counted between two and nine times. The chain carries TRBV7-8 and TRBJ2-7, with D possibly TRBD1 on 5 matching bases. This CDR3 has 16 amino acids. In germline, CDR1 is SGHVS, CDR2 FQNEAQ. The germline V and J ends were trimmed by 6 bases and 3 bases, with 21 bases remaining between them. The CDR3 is CASSLRQPSKFYEQYF. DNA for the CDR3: TGTGCCAGCAGTTTACGACAGCCATCAAAGTTCTACGAGCAGTACTTC.

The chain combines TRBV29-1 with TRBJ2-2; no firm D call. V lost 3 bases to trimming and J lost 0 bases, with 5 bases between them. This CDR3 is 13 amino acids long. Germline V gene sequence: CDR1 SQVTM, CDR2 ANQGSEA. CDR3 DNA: TGCAGCGTTGACAGATCGAACACCGGGGAGCTGTTTTTT. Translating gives CSVDRSNTGELFF.

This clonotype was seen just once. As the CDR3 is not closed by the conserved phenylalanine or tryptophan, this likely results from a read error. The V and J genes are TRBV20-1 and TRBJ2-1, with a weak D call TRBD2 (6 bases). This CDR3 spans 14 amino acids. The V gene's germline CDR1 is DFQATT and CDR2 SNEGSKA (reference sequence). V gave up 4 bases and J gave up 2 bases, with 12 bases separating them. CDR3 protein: CSAKLAITYNEQFS. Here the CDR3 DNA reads TGCAGTGCTAAGCTAGCGATTACCTACAATGAGCAGTTCTCC.

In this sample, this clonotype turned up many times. CDR3 loop: CASSRGGSYNEQFF. CDR3 DNA: TGTGCCAGCAGCCGGGGGGGATCCTACAATGAGCAGTTCTTC. V is TRBV7-2 and J is TRBJ2-1; TRBD2 matches at 8 bases. V lost 5 bases to trimming and J lost 1 base; unmatched junction nucleotides: 1. CDR3 length equals 14 residues. CDR1 and CDR2 (germline): SGHTA, FQGNSA.

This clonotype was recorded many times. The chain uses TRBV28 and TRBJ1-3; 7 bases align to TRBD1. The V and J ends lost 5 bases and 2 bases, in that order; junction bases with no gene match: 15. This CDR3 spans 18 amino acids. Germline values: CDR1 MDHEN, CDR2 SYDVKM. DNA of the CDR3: TGTGCCAGCAGTCTCGTACAGGGGCGGATAGCCCCTGGAAACACCATATATTTT. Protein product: CASSLVQGRIAPGNTIYF.

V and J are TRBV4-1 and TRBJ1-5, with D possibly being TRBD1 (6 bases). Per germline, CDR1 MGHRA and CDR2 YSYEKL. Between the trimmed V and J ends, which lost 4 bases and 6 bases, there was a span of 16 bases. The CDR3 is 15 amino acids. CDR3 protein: CASSLVWGAGQPQHF. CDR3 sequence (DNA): TGCGCCAGCAGCCTAGTTTGGGGGGCGGGTCAGCCCCAGCATTTT.